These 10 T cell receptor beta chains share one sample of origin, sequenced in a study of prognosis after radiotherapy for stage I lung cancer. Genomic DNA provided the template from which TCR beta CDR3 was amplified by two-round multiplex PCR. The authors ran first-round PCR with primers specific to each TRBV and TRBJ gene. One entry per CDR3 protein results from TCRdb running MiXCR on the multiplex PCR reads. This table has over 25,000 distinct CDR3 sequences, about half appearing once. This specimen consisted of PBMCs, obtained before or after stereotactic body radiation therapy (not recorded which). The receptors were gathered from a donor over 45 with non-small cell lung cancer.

The CDR3 is CASSPASSNYGYTF. CDR3 bases: TGTGCCAGCAGTCCAGCCTCCTCTAACTATGGCTACACCTTC. The genes are TRBV6-1 and TRBJ1-2; D is uncertain. The V end lost 5 bases, the J end lost 0 bases, and 10 bases lay between the germline ends. From germline, CDR1 is MNHNS and CDR2 SASEGT. The CDR3 spans 14 residues.

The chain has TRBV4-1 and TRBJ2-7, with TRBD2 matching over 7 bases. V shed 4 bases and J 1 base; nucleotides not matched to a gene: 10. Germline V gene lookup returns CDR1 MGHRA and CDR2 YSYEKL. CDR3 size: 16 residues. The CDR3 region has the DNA TGCGCCAGCAGCCGAGCCGGGGCGGGAGCTTCCTACGAGCAGTACTTC. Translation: CASSRAGAGASYEQYF.

CDR3 nucleotide sequence: TGTGCCAGCAGGGACAGCACAGATACGCAGTATTTT. Encoded protein: CASRDSTDTQYF. V usage is TRBV6-1 and J usage is TRBJ2-3; D ambiguous. Germline CDR1 is MNHNS and CDR2 is SASEGT. With 6 bases removed from V and 0 bases from J, the gap between germline ends came to 4 bases. The CDR3 is 12 amino acids.

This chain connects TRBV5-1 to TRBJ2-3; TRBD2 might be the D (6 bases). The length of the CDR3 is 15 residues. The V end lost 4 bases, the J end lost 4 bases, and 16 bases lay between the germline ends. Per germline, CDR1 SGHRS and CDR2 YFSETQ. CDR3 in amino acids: CASSRTGLPADTQYF. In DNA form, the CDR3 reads TGCGCCAGCAGCCGGACGGGACTCCCGGCAGATACGCAGTATTTT.

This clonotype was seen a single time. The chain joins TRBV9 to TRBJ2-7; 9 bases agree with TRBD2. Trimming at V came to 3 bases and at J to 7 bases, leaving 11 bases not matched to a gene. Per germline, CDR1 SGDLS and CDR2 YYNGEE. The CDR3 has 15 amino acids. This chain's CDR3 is CASSASVAGVREQYF. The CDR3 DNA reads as TGTGCCAGCAGCGCCTCAGTAGCGGGAGTGAGGGAGCAGTACTTC. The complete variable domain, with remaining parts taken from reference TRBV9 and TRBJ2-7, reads DSGVTQTPKHLITATGQRVTLRCSPRSGDLSVYWYQQSLDQGLQFLIQYYNGEERAKGNILERFSAQQFPDLHSELNLSSLELGDSALYFCASSASVAGVREQYFGPGTRLTVT.

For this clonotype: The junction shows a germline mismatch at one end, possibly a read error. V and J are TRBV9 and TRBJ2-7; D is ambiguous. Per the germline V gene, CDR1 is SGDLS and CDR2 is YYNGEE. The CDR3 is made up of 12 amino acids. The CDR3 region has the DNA TGTACCAGCAGCACAAAGGGCTACGAGCAGTACTTC. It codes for CTSSTKGYEQYF. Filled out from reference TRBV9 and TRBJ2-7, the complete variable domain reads DSGVTQTPKHLITATGQRVTLRCSPRSGDLSVYWYQQSLDQGLQFLIQYYNGEERAKGNILERFSAQQFPDLHSELNLSSLELGDSALYFCTSSTKGYEQYFGPGTRLTVT.

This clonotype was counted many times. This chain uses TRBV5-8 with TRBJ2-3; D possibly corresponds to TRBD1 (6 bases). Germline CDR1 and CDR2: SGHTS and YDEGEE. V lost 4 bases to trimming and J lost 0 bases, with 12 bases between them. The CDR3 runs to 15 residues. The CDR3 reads CASSRGTTSTDTQYF. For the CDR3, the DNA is TGTGCCAGCAGCAGGGGGACAACTAGCACAGATACGCAGTATTTT.

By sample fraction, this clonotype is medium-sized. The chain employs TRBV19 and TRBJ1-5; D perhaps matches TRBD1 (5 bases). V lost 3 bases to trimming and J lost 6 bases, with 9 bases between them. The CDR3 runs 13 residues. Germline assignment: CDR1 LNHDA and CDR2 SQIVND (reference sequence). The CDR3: CASSIEGIQPQHF. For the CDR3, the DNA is TGTGCCAGTAGTATTGAGGGGATTCAGCCCCAGCATTTT.

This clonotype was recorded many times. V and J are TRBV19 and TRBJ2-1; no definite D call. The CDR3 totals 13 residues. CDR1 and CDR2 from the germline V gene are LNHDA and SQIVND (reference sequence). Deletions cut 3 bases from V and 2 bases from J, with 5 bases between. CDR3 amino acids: CASSISPYNEQFF. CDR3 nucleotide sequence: TGTGCCAGTAGTATTTCTCCCTACAATGAGCAGTTCTTC. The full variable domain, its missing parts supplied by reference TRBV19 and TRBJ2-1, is DGGITQSPKYLFRKEGQNVTLSCEQNLNHDAMYWYRQDPGQGLRLIYYSQIVNDFQKGDIAEGYSVSREKKESFPLTVTSAQKNPTAFYLCASSISPYNEQFFGPGTRLTVL.

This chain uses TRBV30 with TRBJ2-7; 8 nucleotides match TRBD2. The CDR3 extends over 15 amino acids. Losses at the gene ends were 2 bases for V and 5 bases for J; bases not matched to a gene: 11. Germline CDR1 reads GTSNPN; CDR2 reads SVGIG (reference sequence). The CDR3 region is CAWSTGTRGRDEQYF. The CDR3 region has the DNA TGTGCCTGGAGTACCGGGACTAGAGGCCGGGACGAGCAGTACTTC.